The 24 T cell receptor beta chains presented below share a single source sample, sequenced in a study of T cell changes during pregnancy in multiple sclerosis. The table came from immunoSEQ multiplex PCR; TCRdb's copy has only in-frame clones and leaves some out. Here the sample spans 130,000 or so clones, 90% to 95% being singletons. Here the sequenced sample was peripheral blood, taken before pregnancy. The source of these receptors is a female donor with multiple sclerosis, enrolled in a pregnancy study.

The chain is built from TRBV19 and TRBJ1-1; D is possibly TRBD1 (5 bases). Germline assignment: CDR1 LNHDA and CDR2 SQIVND (reference sequence). The CDR3 sequence is 13 residues long. Trimming left V 7 bases short and J 4 bases short, with 13 bases between. CDR3 DNA: TGTGCCAGTACCCATCGGGGGGGCACTGAAGCTTTCTTT. This translates into CASTHRGGTEAFF. Combining the CDR3 with reference TRBV19 and TRBJ1-1 gives the whole variable domain DGGITQSPKYLFRKEGQNVTLSCEQNLNHDAMYWYRQDPGQGLRLIYYSQIVNDFQKGDIAEGYSVSREKKESFPLTVTSAQKNPTAFYLCASTHRGGTEAFFGQGTRLTVV.

The chain combines TRBV9 with TRBJ2-7; D may be TRBD2 (7 bases). The CDR3 is 15 amino acids. Germline CDR1 reads SGDLS; CDR2 reads YYNGEE. V was shortened by 4 bases and J by 4 bases, with 18 bases between the two germline ends. CDR3 in DNA: TGTGCCAGCAGCCCCGGAGGGGGAGGGGGATACGAGCAGTACTTC. It yields the protein CASSPGGGGGYEQYF.

The chain links TRBV7-2 to TRBJ1-4, with a tentative D call TRBD1 (6 bases). V was clipped by 4 bases and J by 8 bases, with 14 bases between them. From germline, CDR1 is SGHTA and CDR2 FQGNSA. The CDR3 length is 14 residues. The CDR3: CASSSDTGSEKLFF. CDR3 DNA: TGTGCCAGCAGCTCGGATACAGGGTCCGAAAAACTGTTTTTT.

V is TRBV5-1 and J is TRBJ2-5, with D possibly matching TRBD1 (6 bases). The germline gives CDR1 SGHRS, CDR2 YFSETQ. The CDR3 sequence is 14 residues long. V was trimmed by 0 bases and J by 1 base, leaving 7 bases between them. The CDR3 nucleotides are TGCGCCAGCAGCTTGGGACAGGTCCAAGAGACCCAGTACTTC. Protein product: CASSLGQVQETQYF.

This chain links TRBV7-2 with TRBJ2-3, with 9 bases aligning to TRBD2. Trimming at V came to 4 bases and at J to 5 bases, leaving 19 bases not matched to a gene. The CDR3 is made up of 19 amino acids. The V gene's germline CDR1 is SGHTA and CDR2 FQGNSA. In DNA, the CDR3 is TGTGCCAGCAGCTCAAAACCCTCCTGGGGCGGGGGGGCCCAAGATACGCAGTATTTT. Its translation is CASSSKPSWGGGAQDTQYF.

This rearrangement joins TRBV7-2 to TRBJ2-3; TRBD2 matches at 11 bases. The CDR3 runs 13 residues. The V segment lost 8 bases and the J segment 4 bases; nucleotides outside the gene matches: 2. CDR1 is SGHTA, CDR2 FQGNSA, per germline. This chain's CDR3 is CASRSGGADTQYF. The CDR3 nucleotides read TGTGCCAGCCGTAGCGGGGGGGCAGATACGCAGTATTTT.

This chain joins TRBV19 and TRBJ1-4; 7 nucleotides line up with TRBD1. V dropped 9 bases and J dropped 7; count of bases not matched to a gene: 11. Germline V CDR1 and CDR2: LNHDA, SQIVND (reference sequence). The CDR3 loop spans 14 amino acids. The CDR3 sequence: CASAEGAGSEKLFF. Here the CDR3 DNA reads TGTGCCAGCGCCGAGGGGGCTGGGAGTGAAAAACTGTTTTTT.

The chain uses TRBV11-2 and TRBJ2-7; 9 bases align to TRBD2. Per germline, CDR1 SGHAT and CDR2 FQNNGV. CDR3 size: 17 residues. V dropped 5 bases and J dropped 7; count of bases not matched to a gene: 18. CDR3 protein: CASSPGGGGAQWREQYF. In nucleotides, the CDR3 is TGTGCCAGCAGCCCGGGCGGGGGGGGCGCCCAATGGCGAGAGCAGTACTTC. Using reference TRBV11-2 and TRBJ2-7 for the parts outside the CDR3, the full variable domain is EAGVAQSPRYKIIEKRQSVAFWCNPISGHATLYWYQQILGQGPKLLIQFQNNGVVDDSQLPKDRFSAERLKGVDSTLKIQPAKLEDSAVYLCASSPGGGGAQWREQYFGPGTRLTVT.

The rearrangement links TRBV5-4 to TRBJ1-4, with D unclear. The CDR3 runs 15 residues. Germline V gene lookup returns CDR1 SGHNT and CDR2 YYREEE (reference sequence). Deletions cut 5 bases from V and 8 bases from J, with 19 bases between. The CDR3 protein is CASRARGRAKEKLFF. The CDR3, as DNA: TGTGCCAGCAGAGCTCGGGGAAGGGCGAAGGAAAAACTGTTTTTT.

Concerning this clone: An end of the junction differs from the germline gene, which may be a read error. V and J are TRBV7-9 and TRBJ1-3; D gene ambiguous. Germline CDR1 SEHNR, CDR2 FQNEAQ (reference sequence). The CDR3 spans 14 residues. The CDR3 protein is CAGSPDISGNTIYF. CDR3 nucleotide sequence: TGTGCCGGCAGCCCTGACATCTCTGGAAACACCATATATTTT. Complete variable domain (other parts from reference TRBV7-9 and TRBJ1-3): DTGVSQNPRHKITKRGQNVTFRCDPISEHNRLYWYRQTLGQGPEFLTYFQNEAQLEKSRLLSDRFSAERPKGSFSTLEIQRTEQGDSAMYLCAGSPDISGNTIYFGEGSWLTVV.

CDR3 DNA sequence: TGTGCCAGCAGCTTAAACGGGAGGAGCGATACGCAGTATTTT. It yields the protein CASSLNGRSDTQYF. This rearrangement joins TRBV7-3 to TRBJ2-3, with 7 bases that match TRBD2. Per germline, CDR1 SGHTA and CDR2 FQGTGA. The V and J ends lost 1 base and 6 bases, in that order; junction bases with no gene match: 4. The CDR3 has 14 residues.

The V gene is TRBV5-1, the J gene TRBJ2-7; TRBD2 might be the D (6 bases). The CDR3 covers 14 residues. V was pared by 0 bases and J by 3 bases, with 10 bases between. CDR1 and CDR2 (germline): SGHRS, YFSETQ. The CDR3 sequence is CASSLEGAGYEQYF. The CDR3 region has the DNA TGCGCCAGCAGCTTGGAGGGAGCGGGCTACGAGCAGTACTTC.

The gene calls are TRBV19 and TRBJ2-7; D perhaps matches TRBD1 (5 bases). In germline, CDR1 is LNHDA, CDR2 SQIVND (reference sequence). V was cut by 11 bases and J by 0 bases, with 29 bases left in between. The CDR3 contains 18 residues. DNA of the CDR3: TGTGCCGGCGGATCCCTTCTGCAGACAGTTACAGACTCCTACGAGCAGTACTTC. Amino acid sequence: CAGGSLLQTVTDSYEQYF.

V gene TRBV28 combines with J gene TRBJ2-1; maybe TRBD2 (6 bases). With 4 bases removed from V and 10 bases from J, the gap between germline ends came to 11 bases. Germline CDR1 MDHEN, CDR2 SYDVKM. The CDR3 consists of 12 residues. The DNA for the CDR3 is TGTGCCAGCAGTTCGGGGGTCTACGAGCAGTTCTTC. Translation gives CASSSGVYEQFF. The whole variable domain, remainder taken from reference TRBV28 and TRBJ2-1, is DVKVTQSSRYLVKRTGEKVFLECVQDMDHENMFWYRQDPGLGLRLIYFSYDVKMKEKGDIPEGYSVSREKKERFSLILESASTNQTSMYLCASSSGVYEQFFGPGTRLTVL.

V usage is TRBV6-6 and J usage is TRBJ2-7, with a tentative D call TRBD2 (5 bases). The CDR3 sequence is 14 residues long. CDR1 and CDR2 (germline): MNHNY, SVGAGI (reference sequence). The V gene lost 2 bases and the J gene lost 6 bases, with 14 bases spanning the gap. The CDR3 sequence is CASSYGSGYREQYF. DNA of the CDR3: TGTGCCAGCAGTTACGGTTCGGGGTATCGCGAGCAGTACTTC.

DNA of the CDR3: TGTGCCAGCAGTGAGTCGCAGGGGGTGAACACTGAAGCTTTCTTT. Translated, it gives CASSESQGVNTEAFF. The chain uses TRBV25-1 and TRBJ1-1; 7 bases map to TRBD1. The CDR3 totals 15 residues. Germline V lookup: CDR1 MGHDK, CDR2 SYGVNS. V gave up 3 bases and J gave up 0 bases; unmatched junction bases: 4.

This chain uses TRBV7-6 with TRBJ1-2; the D is unclear. The CDR3 sequence is 14 residues long. Germline V gene sequence: CDR1 SGHVS, CDR2 FNYEAQ. Trimming pared 5 bases from V and 1 base from J, leaving 11 bases between. The CDR3 region has the DNA TGTGCCAGCAGCCCCCCGGGTTTTAACTATGGCTACACCTTC. This sequence encodes CASSPPGFNYGYTF.

The chain links TRBV5-5 to TRBJ1-1, with D maybe TRBD1 (6 bases). V lost 4 bases and J lost 4, with 11 bases in between. The CDR3 is 13 amino acids. CDR1 SGHKS and CDR2 YYEKEE come from the germline V gene (reference sequence). CDR3 residues: CASSRDIATEAFF. DNA of the CDR3: TGTGCCAGCAGCCGGGACATAGCCACTGAAGCTTTCTTT.

This clone was seen only a few times. The chain links TRBV6-4 to TRBJ1-1; possibly TRBD1 for D (6 bases). The CDR3 runs 12 residues. Germline V CDR1 and CDR2: MRHNA, SNTAGT. CDR3 residues: CVGGSENTEAFF. CDR3 bases: TGTGTAGGGGGATCCGAGAACACTGAAGCTTTCTTT.

The chain employs TRBV7-9 and TRBJ1-2, with 7 bases identical to TRBD1. From germline, CDR1 is SEHNR and CDR2 FQNEAQ (reference sequence). The CDR3 covers 15 residues. Trimming removed 4 bases from V and 5 bases from J; junction bases left unmatched: 10. The CDR3 bases are TGTGCCAGCAGCTGGGATCCCGGGACAGAGTATGGCTACACCTTC. This translates into CASSWDPGTEYGYTF. Drawing the rest from reference TRBV7-9 and TRBJ1-2, the complete variable domain is DTGVSQNPRHKITKRGQNVTFRCDPISEHNRLYWYRQTLGQGPEFLTYFQNEAQLEKSRLLSDRFSAERPKGSFSTLEIQRTEQGDSAMYLCASSWDPGTEYGYTFGSGTRLTVV.

The genes are TRBV29-1 and TRBJ2-7, with 7 bases matching TRBD1. Looked up from germline, CDR1 is SQVTM and CDR2 is ANQGSEA. The length of the CDR3 is 14 residues. Trimming took 4 bases from V and 4 from J; bases not matched to a gene: 10. The CDR3 DNA is TGCAGCGTTGGGCCAAGACAGGGAATTTACGAGCAGTACTTC. It is translated as CSVGPRQGIYEQYF.

The chain combines TRBV30 with TRBJ1-6, with 7 nucleotides matching TRBD1. With 0 bases clipped from V and 8 bases from J, the junction kept 7 bases outside the gene matches. The V gene's germline CDR1 is GTSNPN and CDR2 SVGIG (reference sequence). The CDR3 runs to 15 residues. The CDR3 bases are TGTGCCTGGAGTGTGATGGGTCAGGGGGATTCACCCCTCCACTTT. Translating gives CAWSVMGQGDSPLHF. Complete variable domain (other parts from reference TRBV30 and TRBJ1-6): SQTIHQWPATLVQPVGSPLSLECTVEGTSNPNLYWYRQAAGRGLQLLFYSVGIGQISSEVPQNLSASRPQDRQFILSSKKLLLSDSGFYLCAWSVMGQGDSPLHFGNGTRLTVT.

The chain combines TRBV10-1 with TRBJ1-2; D unresolved. The CDR3 totals 14 residues. V dropped 0 bases and J dropped 4 bases, with 9 bases sitting between them. Germline lookup yields CDR1 WNHNN and CDR2 SYGVQD (reference sequence). This chain's CDR3 is CASSESGMTYGYTF. In DNA form, the CDR3 reads TGCGCCAGCAGTGAGTCCGGGATGACCTATGGCTACACCTTC.

This clone is medium-sized in the sample. CDR3 region: CASRVQQRTGASEQYF. CDR3 DNA: TGTGCCAGCAGGGTGCAGCAGAGGACAGGGGCTAGCGAGCAGTACTTC. This chain joins TRBV11-2 and TRBJ2-7; TRBD1 agrees at 9 bases. The germline V gene encodes CDR1 SGHAT and CDR2 FQNNGV. The CDR3 runs 16 residues. J lost 6 bases, V lost 6 bases, and 15 bases had no gene match.